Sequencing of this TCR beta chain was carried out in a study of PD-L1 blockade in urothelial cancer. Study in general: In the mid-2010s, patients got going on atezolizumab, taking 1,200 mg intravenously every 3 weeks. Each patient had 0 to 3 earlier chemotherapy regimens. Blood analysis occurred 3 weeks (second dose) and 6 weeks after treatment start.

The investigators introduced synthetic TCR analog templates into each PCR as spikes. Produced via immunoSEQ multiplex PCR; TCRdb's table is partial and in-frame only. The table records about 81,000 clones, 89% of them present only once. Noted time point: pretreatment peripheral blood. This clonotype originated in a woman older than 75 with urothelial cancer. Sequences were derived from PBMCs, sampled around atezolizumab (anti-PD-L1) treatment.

CDR3 nucleotide sequence: TGTGCCAGCAGCTTGGAGAGACAGGGTCGTGAAGCTTTCTTT. It codes for CASSLERQGREAFF. The rearrangement joins TRBV5-4 to TRBJ1-1, with 7 bases lining up with TRBD1. The CDR3 is 14 residues long. Germline values: CDR1 SGHNT, CDR2 YYREEE (reference sequence). Trimming removed 0 bases from V and 7 bases from J; junction bases left unmatched: 6.